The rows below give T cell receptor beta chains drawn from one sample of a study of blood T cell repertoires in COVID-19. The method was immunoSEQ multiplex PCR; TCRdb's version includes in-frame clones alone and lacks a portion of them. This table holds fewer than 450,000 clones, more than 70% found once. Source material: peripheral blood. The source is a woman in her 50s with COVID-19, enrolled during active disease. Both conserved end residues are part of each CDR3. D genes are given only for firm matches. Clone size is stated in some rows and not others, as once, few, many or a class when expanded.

cdr3_aa: CASSPGTASNQPQHF
cdr3_nt: TGTGCCAGCAGCCCCGGGACAGCGAGCAATCAGCCCCAGCATTTT
clone_size: once
j_call: TRBJ1-5
d_call: TRBD1
v_call: TRBV3-1/TRBV3-2

cdr3_aa: CASGGDRGVPGAQYF
cdr3_nt: TGCGCCAGCGGCGGGGACAGGGGGGTCCCGGGTGCCCAGTACTTC
clone_size: once
j_call: TRBJ2-5
d_call: TRBD1
v_call: TRBV5-1

cdr3_aa: CAWTRDRANYGYTF
cdr3_nt: TGTGCCTGGACCCGGGACAGAGCTAACTATGGCTACACCTTC
clone_size: -
j_call: TRBJ1-2
d_call: TRBD1
v_call: TRBV30

cdr3_aa: CASSGGRDTEAFF
cdr3_nt: TGTGCCAGCAGCGGGGGGCGGGACACTGAAGCTTTCTTT
clone_size: -
j_call: TRBJ1-1
d_call: -
v_call: TRBV6-5

cdr3_aa: CASSPLISNTEAFF
cdr3_nt: TGTGCCAGCTCACCACTCATCAGTAACACTGAAGCTTTCTTT
clone_size: -
j_call: TRBJ1-1
d_call: -
v_call: TRBV18

cdr3_aa: CATSDLAGENTGELFF
cdr3_nt: TGTGCCACCAGTGATTTAGCGGGTGAGAACACCGGGGAGCTGTTTTTT
clone_size: -
j_call: TRBJ2-2
d_call: -
v_call: TRBV24-1

cdr3_aa: CASRPQGPSNQPQHF
cdr3_nt: TGTGCCAGCAGGCCACAGGGGCCTAGCAATCAGCCCCAGCATTTT
clone_size: -
j_call: TRBJ1-5
d_call: TRBD1
v_call: TRBV6-5

cdr3_aa: CASRYGTGYNQPQHF
cdr3_nt: TGTGCCAGCAGATACGGGACAGGGTACAATCAGCCCCAGCATTTT
clone_size: -
j_call: TRBJ1-5
d_call: TRBD1
v_call: TRBV28

cdr3_aa: CASSAPGQGSEKLFF
cdr3_nt: TGTGCCAGCAGCGCCCCGGGACAGGGAAGTGAAAAACTGTTTTTT
clone_size: -
j_call: TRBJ1-4
d_call: TRBD1
v_call: TRBV7-9

cdr3_aa: CSAPDRVEYGYTF
cdr3_nt: TGCAGCGCCCCGGACAGGGTGGAATATGGCTACACCTTC
clone_size: -
j_call: TRBJ1-2
d_call: TRBD1
v_call: TRBV29-1

cdr3_aa: CASSYSILIGTGGGRPGYTF
cdr3_nt: TGTGCCAGCAGTTACTCGATACTTATCGGGACAGGGGGCGGGCGGCCTGGCTACACCTTC
clone_size: -
j_call: TRBJ1-2
d_call: TRBD1
v_call: TRBV6-2/TRBV6-3

cdr3_aa: CASSSHRGQKGYTF
cdr3_nt: TGCGCCAGCAGCTCGCACCGGGGACAGAAGGGCTACACCTTC
clone_size: -
j_call: TRBJ1-2
d_call: TRBD1
v_call: TRBV5-1

cdr3_aa: CASSNSYEQYF
cdr3_nt: TGTGCCAGCAGCAACAGCTACGAGCAGTACTTC
clone_size: -
j_call: TRBJ2-7
d_call: -
v_call: TRBV11-2